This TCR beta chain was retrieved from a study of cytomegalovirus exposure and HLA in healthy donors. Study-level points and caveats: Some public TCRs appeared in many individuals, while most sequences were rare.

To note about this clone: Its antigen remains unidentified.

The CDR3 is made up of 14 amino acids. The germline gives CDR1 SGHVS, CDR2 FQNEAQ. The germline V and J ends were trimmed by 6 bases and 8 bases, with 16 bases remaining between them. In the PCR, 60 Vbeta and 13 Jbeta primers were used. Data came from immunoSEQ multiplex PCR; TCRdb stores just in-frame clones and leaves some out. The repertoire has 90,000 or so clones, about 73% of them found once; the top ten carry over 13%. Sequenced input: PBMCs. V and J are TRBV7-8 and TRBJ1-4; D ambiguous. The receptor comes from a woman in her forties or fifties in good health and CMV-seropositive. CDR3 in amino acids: CASSEALKAEKLFF. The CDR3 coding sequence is TGTGCCAGCAGTGAGGCCCTAAAGGCCGAAAAACTGTTTTTT.